This paragraph covers one TCR beta chain sequence. The method was immunoSEQ multiplex PCR; TCRdb's version includes in-frame clones alone and lacks a portion of them. The table lists some 2,500 clones, 33% of them singletons, with over 4.5% in the top ten. The data originate from a study of PD-L1 blockade in urothelial cancer. Trimming shortened V by 7 bases and J by 5 bases, and 14 bases separated the two germline ends. The CDR3 spans 12 residues. Germline values: CDR1 SQVTM, CDR2 ANQGSEA. The sequences come from tumor tissue, collected before atezolizumab (anti-PD-L1) treatment. The receptor's source is a man between 65 and 85 years old with urothelial cancer. The chain employs TRBV29-1 and TRBJ2-5; D perhaps matches TRBD1 (6 bases). In nucleotides, the CDR3 is TGCAGCGCCCAGGAAGGGGGTGAGACCCAGTACTTC. As protein: CSAQEGGETQYF.